The 21 T cell receptor beta chains listed next were all sequenced from one sample in a study of blood T cell repertoires in COVID-19. Measured with immunoSEQ multiplex PCR; TCRdb has only the in-frame clones, and not every one. The data contain about 140,000 clones, more than 80% of them singletons. The sequencing sample was made of peripheral blood. The receptors were gathered from a woman older than 75 with acute or convalescent COVID-19.

The chain joins TRBV3-1 (or the pseudogene TRBV3-2) to TRBJ1-1, with 9 bases matching TRBD1. Germline CDR1 is LGHDT and CDR2 is YNNKEL (reference sequence). Trimming at V came to 4 bases and at J to 1 base, leaving 7 bases not matched to a gene. This CDR3 is 16 amino acids long. The CDR3 DNA sequence: TGTGCCAGCAGCCGCATTACAGGGGGCTCGAACACTGAAGCTTTCTTT. Residues: CASSRITGGSNTEAFF.

V and J are TRBV10-3 and TRBJ1-1, with 8 positions matching TRBD1. The germline V gene has CDR1 ENHRY and CDR2 SYGVKD. CDR3 length equals 14 residues. J was trimmed by 5 bases and V by 4 bases; bases with no gene match: 6. CDR3 residues: CAISARGRETEAFF. The CDR3 DNA is TGTGCCATCAGTGCCAGGGGGCGGGAGACTGAAGCTTTCTTT.

V is TRBV6-4 and J is TRBJ2-7, with D perhaps TRBD1 (5 bases). V dropped 2 bases and J dropped 1 base, with 18 bases sitting between them. The CDR3 runs 17 residues. Germline loops: CDR1 MRHNA, CDR2 SNTAGT. CDR3 loop: CASSDPLGRADSYEQYF. The CDR3 nucleotides are TGTGCCAGCAGTGACCCCCTTGGCAGGGCCGATTCCTACGAGCAGTACTTC.

This chain connects TRBV9 to TRBJ1-3; D call uncertain. V was cut by 4 bases and J by 0 bases, with 23 bases left in between. CDR3 length: 19 residues. The germline V gene encodes CDR1 SGDLS and CDR2 YYNGEE. The CDR3 loop reads CASSPRTGSQSFSGNTIYF. CDR3 sequence (DNA): TGTGCCAGCAGCCCCCGGACGGGGAGTCAGTCCTTCTCTGGAAACACCATATATTTT.

The chain uses TRBV5-1 and TRBJ2-2; 10 bases align to TRBD1. V was pared by 4 bases and J by 8 bases, with 8 bases of the junction left unmatched. This CDR3 has 15 residues. Germline CDR1 and CDR2: SGHRS and YFSETQ. CDR3 sequence reads: CASSPVTGGRGELFF. CDR3 DNA sequence: TGCGCCAGCAGCCCTGTGACAGGGGGCCGTGGGGAGCTGTTTTTT.

The chain's CDR3 is CASSQEGAQPQHF. As DNA, the CDR3 is TGCGCCAGCTCCCAGGAGGGGGCACAGCCCCAGCATTTT. The chain uses TRBV5-1 and TRBJ1-5; TRBD1 matches at 7 bases. The CDR3 is 13 amino acids. Trimming took 7 bases from V and 7 from J; bases not matched to a gene: 8. Germline loops: CDR1 SGHRS, CDR2 YFSETQ.

This clone was detected only a few times. The chain couples TRBV19 to TRBJ2-3; TRBD2 aligns across 12 bases. Germline V gene lookup returns CDR1 LNHDA and CDR2 SQIVND (reference sequence). Unmatched junction bases numbered 7, after V lost 5 bases and J lost 4 bases. CDR3 length: 16 amino acids. CDR3 protein: CASSPGGTSGPDTQYF. The CDR3 region has the DNA TGTGCCAGTAGTCCTGGCGGGACTAGCGGGCCAGATACGCAGTATTTT.

This sequence joins TRBV7-9 and TRBJ2-2; the D gene could be TRBD1 or TRBD2 (6 bases each). The CDR3 has 13 residues. V was shortened by 7 bases and J by 3 bases, with 9 bases between the two germline ends. CDR1 is SEHNR, CDR2 FQNEAQ, per germline (reference sequence). DNA of the CDR3: TGTGCCAGCACGGGGGCGCACACCGGGGAGCTGTTTTTT. Protein sequence: CASTGAHTGELFF.

The chain links TRBV9 to TRBJ1-6; TRBD1 matches 10 bases. The germline V gene encodes CDR1 SGDLS and CDR2 YYNGEE. The junction had 3 bases not matched to a gene; V was cut back by 2 bases and J by 7 bases. The CDR3 covers 15 residues. The CDR3 DNA follows: TGTGCCAGCAGCGTTTCGGGACAGGGGAATTCACCCCTCCACTTT. Protein: CASSVSGQGNSPLHF.

The chain carries TRBV19 and TRBJ2-6; 9 nucleotides match TRBD2. The V gene's germline CDR1 is LNHDA and CDR2 SQIVND (reference sequence). The CDR3 length is 18 residues. V gave up 1 base and J gave up 4 bases; unmatched junction bases: 8. CDR3 residues: CASSIVPSGVAGANVLTF. The CDR3 coding sequence is TGTGCCAGTAGTATAGTACCTAGCGGGGTGGCCGGGGCCAACGTCCTGACTTTC. Combining the CDR3 with reference TRBV19 and TRBJ2-6 gives the whole variable domain DGGITQSPKYLFRKEGQNVTLSCEQNLNHDAMYWYRQDPGQGLRLIYYSQIVNDFQKGDIAEGYSVSREKKESFPLTVTSAQKNPTAFYLCASSIVPSGVAGANVLTFGAGSRLTVL.

This rearrangement joins TRBV9 to TRBJ2-3, with D maybe TRBD2 (7 bases). Germline lookup yields CDR1 SGDLS and CDR2 YYNGEE. Trimming removed 1 base at V and 8 bases at J, with 17 bases between. The CDR3 runs to 15 residues. CDR3 amino acids: CASSVSGGAEGTQYF. Written as DNA, the CDR3 is TGTGCCAGCAGCGTATCTGGGGGGGCCGAGGGTACGCAGTATTTT.

This clone appeared once. The gene calls are TRBV18 and TRBJ1-1; 9 nucleotides line up with TRBD1. The CDR3 is made up of 13 amino acids. The ends lost 6 bases at V and 5 bases at J; junction bases unmatched: 4. CDR1 is KGHSH and CDR2 is LQKENI in the germline V gene. The CDR3 region is CASSLDRGTEAFF. The CDR3 bases are TGTGCCAGCTCTCTTGACAGGGGGACTGAAGCTTTCTTT.

This clone showed up just once. This rearrangement joins TRBV5-1 to TRBJ2-5; 7 bases agree with TRBD2. This CDR3 spans 15 amino acids. J was trimmed by 4 bases and V by 4 bases; bases with no gene match: 10. Per germline, CDR1 SGHRS and CDR2 YFSETQ. DNA for the CDR3: TGCGCCAGCAGCGCTACTAGCGTGGCGGGAGAGACCCAGTACTTC. Residues: CASSATSVAGETQYF.

The rearrangement links TRBV9 to TRBJ2-3; 7 bases map to TRBD1. V lost 4 bases to trimming and J lost 4 bases; unmatched junction nucleotides: 9. In germline, CDR1 is SGDLS, CDR2 YYNGEE. The CDR3 sequence is 15 residues long. The DNA of the CDR3 is TGTGCCAGCAGCCTGACAGGGCCGCAAGCAGATACGCAGTATTTT. It yields the protein CASSLTGPQADTQYF.

This clone was recorded only once. The rearrangement uses TRBV30 and TRBJ2-3; 9 bases line up with TRBD1. V dropped 8 bases and J dropped 2; count of bases not matched to a gene: 17. CDR1 is GTSNPN and CDR2 is SVGIG in the germline V gene (reference sequence). The CDR3 loop spans 17 amino acids. Here the CDR3 DNA reads TGTGCCGCCCGAAAGGTTGGGACAGGGCCTACCACAGATACGCAGTATTTT. Translating gives CAARKVGTGPTTDTQYF.

The rearrangement links TRBV11-3 to TRBJ2-3; 9 bases map to TRBD2. V lost 4 bases to trimming and J lost 4 bases; unmatched junction nucleotides: 9. Germline V gene sequence: CDR1 SGHNT, CDR2 YENEEA. The CDR3 totals 16 residues. The CDR3 DNA reads as TGTGCCAGCAGCTCAGATCAAGCGGGGGGTGCAGATACGCAGTATTTT. It specifies CASSSDQAGGADTQYF.

This clone was observed a single time. The rearrangement links TRBV5-5 to TRBJ1-1, with a tentative D call TRBD1 (5 bases). Trimming shortened V by 4 bases and J by 4 bases, and 11 bases separated the two germline ends. Looked up from germline, CDR1 is SGHKS and CDR2 is YYEKEE (reference sequence). The CDR3 spans 13 residues. The CDR3 nucleotides are TGTGCCAGCAGCATCCAGGGAGGCACTGAAGCTTTCTTT. Translating it yields CASSIQGGTEAFF.

V is TRBV5-5 and J is TRBJ1-2, with D unclear. The CDR3 covers 13 residues. Trimming left V 0 bases short and J 3 bases short, with 6 bases between. CDR1 and CDR2 (germline): SGHKS, YYEKEE (reference sequence). Here the CDR3 reads CASSLGRDYGYTF. CDR3 nucleotides: TGTGCCAGCAGCTTGGGCCGGGACTATGGCTACACCTTC.

The chain recombines TRBV7-9 with TRBJ1-6; a weak D match, TRBD1 (5 bases). This CDR3 comprises 14 residues. Germline CDR1 SEHNR, CDR2 FQNEAQ (reference sequence). V lost 5 bases, J lost 6 bases, and 11 bases lay in between. For the CDR3, the DNA is TGTGCCAGCAGCCTACAGGTACCTAATTCACCCCTCCACTTT. Protein: CASSLQVPNSPLHF.

V gene TRBV7-2 combines with J gene TRBJ2-5; D unclear. CDR3 length: 12 residues. Trimming removed 8 bases from V and 2 bases from J, with 9 bases in between. Germline V gene sequence: CDR1 SGHTA, CDR2 FQGNSA. CDR3 residues: CASEASQETQYF. The CDR3 nucleotides read TGTGCCAGCGAAGCTAGTCAAGAGACCCAGTACTTC.

This clone was detected only once. V and J are TRBV3-1 (or the pseudogene TRBV3-2) and TRBJ2-6; D gene unclear. CDR3 length equals 17 residues. The ends were cut back, 0 bases at V and 4 bases at J, with 13 bases in the middle. Germline assignment: CDR1 LGHDT and CDR2 YNNKEL (reference sequence). In DNA form, the CDR3 reads TGTGCCAGCAGCCAAGATCCGCGAGCCATGGGGGCCAACGTCCTGACTTTC. This codes for CASSQDPRAMGANVLTF.